Presented here are 2 T cell receptor beta chains from one specimen sequenced in a study of T cells in women clearing cervical HPV infection. Sequenced by immunoSEQ multiplex PCR; TCRdb stores in-frame clones only, minus some. The table counts 21,000 or so clones; approximately 2.4% lies in the top ten. The sequencing sample was made of blood buffy coat. The source of these receptors is a woman aged 18 to 75 with a cervical HPV16 infection that either progressed to CIN3+ or cleared (not recorded which).

Of note for this clone: From the germline J gene comes the end of the CDR3, since the read stops 3 residues before it. The chain combines TRBV20-1 with TRBJ2-7; TRBD2 matches 7 bases. Germline CDR1 and CDR2: DFQATT and SNEGSKA (reference sequence). The CDR3 extends over 14 amino acids. The V gene end was trimmed by 6 bases and the J gene end by 1 base; junction bases not matched to a gene: 9. This CDR3 is CSAKVPSGSYEQYF. CDR3 DNA (partial): TGCAGTGCGAAGGTTCCTAGCGGATCCTACGAG.

To note about this clone: The read falls 3 residues short of the CDR3 end, and the missing part is taken from the germline J gene. The chain links TRBV5-1 to TRBJ2-3; D gene unclear. The CDR3 consists of 16 residues. Germline CDR1 is SGHRS and CDR2 is YFSETQ. CDR3 in amino acids: CASSLGVGQSQETQYF. CDR3 bases read: TGCGCCAGCAGCTTGGGGGTTGGGCAGTCCCAAGAGACG.